Here is one T cell receptor beta chain with its context. The antigen remains undetermined. Only in-frame clones appear in the TCRdb table, and some are missing; sequencing was by immunoSEQ multiplex PCR. The sample consists of around 80,000 clones, 85% to 95% of them appearing once. This sample is part of a study of PD-L1 blockade in urothelial cancer. Whole-study context: At some point between 2013 and 2014 therapy began: atezolizumab 1,200 mg intravenously every 3 weeks. Chemotherapy regimens numbering 0 to 3 had been given to patients. When blood samples were assessed, the median T cell count was some 130,000. Findings and caveats of the study: Enhanced expansion of tumor-associated blood clones at 3 weeks characterized durable-benefit patients.

Time point given: peripheral blood 6 weeks after treatment start. The sequence derives from a woman over 75 with urothelial cancer. Here the sequenced sample was PBMCs, taken around atezolizumab (anti-PD-L1) treatment.

CDR3 in amino acids: CASSFDRVYNEQFF. The CDR3 nucleotides are TGTGCCAGCAGTTTTGACAGGGTATACAATGAGCAGTTCTTC. The V gene is TRBV28, the J gene TRBJ2-1; TRBD1 aligns across 7 bases. This CDR3 is built from 14 residues. Germline lookup yields CDR1 MDHEN and CDR2 SYDVKM. V was pared by 3 bases and J by 4 bases, with 3 bases of the junction left unmatched. Variable domain in full (rest from reference TRBV28 and TRBJ2-1): DVKVTQSSRYLVKRTGEKVFLECVQDMDHENMFWYRQDPGLGLRLIYFSYDVKMKEKGDIPEGYSVSREKKERFSLILESASTNQTSMYLCASSFDRVYNEQFFGPGTRLTVL.